Presented here are 7 T cell receptor beta chains from one specimen sequenced in a study of radiation and T cells in renal cell carcinoma (dated by TCRdb to the early 2020s). The intended sense of this specimen's time point label: baseline pretreatment blood. In light of the paper, this sample's treatment or condition label describes: 15 Gy SBRT to primary tumor, nephrectomy 4 weeks later. The library was made by the immunoSEQ multiplex PCR assay. TCRdb provides this immuneACCESS table in a form limited to in-frame rearrangements. Some clones are lacking; in checked studies, under half of them reflect an unresolved V gene, and why the rest are absent is not known. This sample has around 94,000 clones in its table, and less than 90% of those were observed once. Of the sample, roughly 8% is held by the ten largest clones. Sequences were derived from blood, sampled from a patient whose treatment included radiotherapy and nephrectomy. All receptors come from a man in his fifties with renal cell carcinoma.

This chain uses TRBV28 with TRBJ2-7; 7 nucleotides line up with TRBD2. The CDR3 is 13 amino acids. V trimming: 3 bases; J trimming: 6 bases; junction bases outside the gene matches: 5. The germline gives CDR1 MDHEN, CDR2 SYDVKM. DNA for the CDR3: TGTGCCAGCAGTTTCCAGCGGGATAGCGAGCAGTACTTC. This sequence encodes CASSFQRDSEQYF.

The rearrangement joins TRBV27 to TRBJ1-5, with D perhaps matching TRBD1 (5 bases). CDR3 size: 16 residues. Germline CDR1 reads MNHEY; CDR2 reads SMNVEV (reference sequence). Between the trimmed V and J ends, which lost 6 bases and 0 bases, there was a span of 15 bases. The CDR3 is CASRPGGGYSNQPQHF. The DNA of the CDR3 is TGTGCCAGCAGACCCGGGGGGGGTTATAGCAATCAGCCCCAGCATTTT.

This clone was seen once. The chain is built from TRBV5-1 and TRBJ2-5, with TRBD2 matching over 9 bases. In germline, CDR1 is SGHRS, CDR2 YFSETQ. This CDR3 is built from 15 residues. With V trimmed by 0 bases and J by 10 bases, 10 bases remained unmatched. As DNA, the CDR3 is TGCGCCAGCAGCTTGGATCCTAGCGGGGCGGGCGACCAGTACTTC. The encoded protein is CASSLDPSGAGDQYF.

The rearrangement uses TRBV7-9 and TRBJ2-7, with D possibly TRBD1 on 6 matching bases. Germline V gene sequence: CDR1 SEHNR, CDR2 FQNEAQ (reference sequence). V dropped 1 base and J dropped 2 bases, with 15 bases sitting between them. CDR3 length: 16 residues. The CDR3 DNA reads TGTGCCAGCAGCTTAGTCCCCCCAGGGGAAGCCTACGAGCAGTACTTC. Translated: CASSLVPPGEAYEQYF.

The genes are TRBV7-3 and TRBJ2-5; TRBD2 agrees at 14 bases. Trimming at V came to 3 bases and at J to 2 bases, leaving 2 bases not matched to a gene. The CDR3 consists of 16 residues. Germline CDR1 and CDR2: SGHTA and FQGTGA. The CDR3 DNA sequence: TGTGCCAGCAGCTTGGGACTAGCGGGGGATCAAGAGACCCAGTACTTC. It specifies CASSLGLAGDQETQYF. The variable domain in full, with the rest retrieved from reference TRBV7-3 and TRBJ2-5, is GAGVSQTPSNKVTEKGKYVELRCDPISGHTALYWYRQSLGQGPEFLIYFQGTGAADDSGLPNDRFFAVRPEGSVSTLKIQRTERGDSAVYLCASSLGLAGDQETQYFGPGTRLLVL.

The chain joins TRBV4-1 to TRBJ2-7; perhaps TRBD2 as D (5 bases). CDR1 is MGHRA and CDR2 is YSYEKL in the germline V gene. The length of the CDR3 is 17 residues. The V end lost 2 bases, the J end lost 0 bases, and 17 bases lay between the germline ends. The CDR3 nucleotides are TGCGCCAGCAGCCAAAGGTGGGAGACACCAAGCTCCTACGAGCAGTACTTC. It yields the protein CASSQRWETPSSYEQYF.

This chain links TRBV18 with TRBJ1-5; 9 positions agree with TRBD1. Germline CDR1 reads KGHSH; CDR2 reads LQKENI. V trimming: 6 bases; J trimming: 1 base; junction bases outside the gene matches: 4. CDR3 length: 15 residues. CDR3 protein: CASSLTGGSNQPQHF. The CDR3 DNA follows: TGTGCCAGCTCGCTGACAGGGGGAAGCAATCAGCCCCAGCATTTT.